The 18 T cell receptor beta chains in this list originate from one sample, sequenced in a study of cytomegalovirus exposure and HLA in healthy donors. PCR was performed using 60 Vbeta and 13 Jbeta primers. The assay was immunoSEQ multiplex PCR, and TCRdb's table has in-frame clones only and misses some. The sample includes tens of thousands of clones, about 71% of them seen just once. The material sequenced was PBMCs. All receptors come from a man aged 55 to 70 in good health and CMV-seropositive.

The chain uses TRBV5-1 and TRBJ2-7; perhaps TRBD1 as D (6 bases). Germline values: CDR1 SGHRS, CDR2 YFSETQ. The CDR3 runs 13 residues. With 5 bases removed from V and 3 bases from J, the gap between germline ends came to 12 bases. CDR3 amino acids: CASSFDRSYEQYF. Written as DNA, the CDR3 is TGCGCCAGCAGTTTTGACAGGAGCTACGAGCAGTACTTC.

This chain's CDR3 is CASSTWTGGGYEQYF. CDR3 nucleotides: TGTGCCAGCAGTACCTGGACAGGGGGTGGCTACGAGCAGTACTTC. The chain combines TRBV27 with TRBJ2-7, with 10 bases lining up with TRBD1. Germline CDR1 and CDR2: MNHEY and SMNVEV (reference sequence). The CDR3 spans 15 residues. Trimming took 5 bases from V and 3 from J; bases not matched to a gene: 7.

V is TRBV19 and J is TRBJ1-2; 8 nucleotides agree with TRBD1. Germline-derived CDR1 and CDR2 are LNHDA and SQIVND (reference sequence). J gave up 8 bases and V 4 bases, and 12 bases lay outside the gene matches. This CDR3 region has 15 residues. In DNA, the CDR3 is TGTGCCAGTAGTAAGGCGGACAGGGCTGTGGAGGGCTACACCTTC. Its translation: CASSKADRAVEGYTF.

The V gene is TRBV21-1, the J gene TRBJ1-1. TRBV21-1 is recorded as a pseudogene. The CDR3 contains 15 residues. CDR3 in DNA: TGTGCCAGCAGCATAATGGGGGGAGGGGACACTGAAGCTTTCTTT. Translated: CASSIMGGGDTEAFF.

The rearrangement uses TRBV10-2 and TRBJ2-5, with 7 nucleotides matching TRBD1. With V trimmed by 7 bases and J by 2 bases, 4 bases remained unmatched. The CDR3 is 13 residues long. CDR1 WSHSY and CDR2 SAAADI come from the germline V gene. The CDR3 nucleotides are TGCGCCAGCAAAGGGGGCAGTCAAGAGACCCAGTACTTC. Amino acids: CASKGGSQETQYF.

The rearrangement joins TRBV13 to TRBJ1-1, with D perhaps matching TRBD1 (6 bases). The germline V gene encodes CDR1 PRHDT and CDR2 FYEKMQ (reference sequence). V was pared by 4 bases and J by 3 bases, with 12 bases between. This CDR3 has 14 residues. The chain's CDR3 is CASSSRQDDTEAFF. CDR3 nucleotides: TGTGCCAGCAGCTCCCGACAGGACGACACTGAAGCTTTCTTT.

This clone has just a few counts. The V gene is TRBV7-9, the J gene TRBJ2-7; possibly TRBD1 for D (6 bases). CDR1 is SEHNR and CDR2 is FQNEAQ in the germline V gene (reference sequence). This CDR3 is built from 13 residues. V lost 3 bases, J lost 5 bases, and 11 bases lay in between. In DNA form, the CDR3 reads TGTGCCAGCAGCTTCTGGGGGCAGGACGAGCAGTACTTC. Translating gives CASSFWGQDEQYF.

The chain employs TRBV11-3 and TRBJ1-1; D perhaps matches TRBD1 (5 bases). CDR1 is SGHNT and CDR2 is YENEEA in the germline V gene. The CDR3 is made up of 17 amino acids. V lost 0 bases, J lost 1 base, and 15 bases lay in between. The CDR3 DNA follows: TGTGCCAGCAGCTTAGATATCAGGGAGGTAGAGAACACTGAAGCTTTCTTT. Its protein product is CASSLDIREVENTEAFF.

Ten or more counts support this clone. The rearrangement links TRBV6-1 to TRBJ1-2; 7 nucleotides line up with TRBD1. The CDR3 totals 13 residues. Germline lookup yields CDR1 MNHNS and CDR2 SASEGT. Germline trimming cut 10 bases from V and 2 bases from J; bases unmatched to any gene: 7. CDR3 coding DNA: TGTGCCACCAAACCGACAGGGAACTATGGCTACACCTTC. It specifies CATKPTGNYGYTF.

This clone was seen more than once but under ten times. The CDR3 spells CASSLSGQVYEQYF. The CDR3 coding sequence is TGTGCCAGCAGTTTATCTGGGCAGGTCTACGAGCAGTACTTC. The chain links TRBV28 to TRBJ2-7; the D is unclear. The V gene lost 1 base and the J gene lost 3 bases, with 10 bases spanning the gap. Germline V gene lookup returns CDR1 MDHEN and CDR2 SYDVKM. The CDR3 extends over 14 amino acids.

This clone is medium-sized within its sample. The chain joins TRBV5-1 to TRBJ2-1, with 11 positions matching TRBD1. Germline CDR1 reads SGHRS; CDR2 reads YFSETQ. CDR3 size: 15 residues. After removal of 2 bases from V and 6 bases from J, the junction contained 4 bases not matched to a gene. Here the CDR3 reads CASSLPGTGGNEQFF. The CDR3 coding sequence is TGCGCCAGCAGCTTACCCGGGACAGGGGGCAATGAGCAGTTCTTC.

This chain links TRBV7-8 with TRBJ1-1; D is uncertain. Trimming pared 2 bases from V and 6 bases from J, leaving 4 bases between. Germline CDR1 SGHVS, CDR2 FQNEAQ. This CDR3 has 11 residues. This CDR3 is CASSLLSEAFF. CDR3 DNA: TGTGCCAGCAGCTTATTATCTGAAGCTTTCTTT. The full variable domain, with the rest looked up from reference TRBV7-8 and TRBJ1-1, is GAGVSQSPRYKVAKRGQDVALRCDPISGHVSLFWYQQALGQGPEFLTYFQNEAQLDKSGLPSDRFFAERPEGSVSTLKIQRTQQEDSAVYLCASSLLSEAFFGQGTRLTVV.

The chain is built from TRBV10-3 and TRBJ2-3, with TRBD1 matching over 10 bases. The CDR3 loop spans 14 amino acids. The J segment lost 4 bases and the V segment lost 4 bases, leaving 2 bases of the junction unmatched. The germline CDR1 and CDR2 sequences are ENHRY and SYGVKD. The CDR3 region has the DNA TGTGCCATCAGTGGCGGACAGGGGGCAGATACGCAGTATTTT. It specifies CAISGGQGADTQYF.

The chain has TRBV6-5 and TRBJ1-6, with D possibly TRBD1 on 5 matching bases. V lost 5 bases and J lost 1, with 9 bases in between. CDR3 size: 15 residues. Germline CDR1 reads MNHEY; CDR2 reads SVGAGI. CDR3 nucleotide sequence: TGTGCCAGCAGTCCCAGGGTATCCTATAATTCACCCCTCCACTTT. This gives the protein CASSPRVSYNSPLHF.

V usage is TRBV19 and J usage is TRBJ1-4, with 7 bases fitting TRBD1. Germline values: CDR1 LNHDA, CDR2 SQIVND (reference sequence). V gave up 5 bases and J gave up 7 bases; unmatched junction bases: 7. CDR3 size: 14 residues. CDR3 DNA: TGTGCCAGTAGTCACAGGACAGGCGGTGAAAAACTGTTTTTT. Its translation is CASSHRTGGEKLFF. Combining the CDR3 with reference TRBV19 and TRBJ1-4 gives the whole variable domain DGGITQSPKYLFRKEGQNVTLSCEQNLNHDAMYWYRQDPGQGLRLIYYSQIVNDFQKGDIAEGYSVSREKKESFPLTVTSAQKNPTAFYLCASSHRTGGEKLFFGSGTQLSVL.

This clone was seen only a few times. CDR3 DNA sequence: TGCGCCAGCAGCCAAGATCAATCGGGATTCGATGGCTACACCTTC. Protein sequence: CASSQDQSGFDGYTF. The chain is built from TRBV4-1 and TRBJ1-2; D gene uncertain. The CDR3 is 15 amino acids. In germline, CDR1 is MGHRA, CDR2 YSYEKL. V dropped 0 bases and J dropped 6 bases, with 14 bases sitting between them.

This clone appeared a few times. This chain joins TRBV4-2 and TRBJ2-3; TRBD2 aligns across 9 bases. CDR3 size: 16 residues. CDR1 and CDR2 (germline): LGHNA, YNFKEQ. Trimming cost V 0 bases and J 7 bases; bases outside gene matches: 8. The CDR3 DNA sequence: TGTGCCAGCAGCCAAGATCAGGCGGCGGGGGGGAATACGCAGTATTTT. Residues: CASSQDQAAGGNTQYF.

This clone was counted only a few times. The rearrangement uses TRBV10-2 and TRBJ2-2; D is uncertain. The V gene's germline CDR1 is WSHSY and CDR2 SAAADI. The CDR3 totals 12 residues. V gave up 7 bases and J gave up 5 bases, with 8 bases separating them. CDR3 sequence (DNA): TGCGCCAGCACCCCCGGGACCGGGGAGCTGTTTTTT. This gives the protein CASTPGTGELFF.